This T cell receptor beta chain originates from a study of blood T cell repertoires in COVID-19. The wider study: Specimens from acute and convalescent COVID-19 originated in the United States, Italy and Spain. The cDNA or gDNA used as material had been derived from T cells, B-cell-depleted T cells, or PBMCs.

Assay used: immunoSEQ multiplex PCR; TCRdb lists only in-frame clones, some missing. The table records around 20,000 clones, around 84% of them present only once. The CDR3 totals 14 residues. Trimming removed 4 bases at V and 5 bases at J, with 14 bases between. Germline CDR1 reads LNHNV; CDR2 reads YYDKDF (reference sequence). V gene TRBV15 combines with J gene TRBJ1-1, with D uncertain. The clonotype comes from a human donor with active COVID-19. The donor label of this sample is uncertain. Sequencing used peripheral blood. In DNA form, the CDR3 reads TGTGCCACCAGCACCAGTCGGGGTTGGACTGAAGCTTTCTTT. Translation gives CATSTSRGWTEAFF.